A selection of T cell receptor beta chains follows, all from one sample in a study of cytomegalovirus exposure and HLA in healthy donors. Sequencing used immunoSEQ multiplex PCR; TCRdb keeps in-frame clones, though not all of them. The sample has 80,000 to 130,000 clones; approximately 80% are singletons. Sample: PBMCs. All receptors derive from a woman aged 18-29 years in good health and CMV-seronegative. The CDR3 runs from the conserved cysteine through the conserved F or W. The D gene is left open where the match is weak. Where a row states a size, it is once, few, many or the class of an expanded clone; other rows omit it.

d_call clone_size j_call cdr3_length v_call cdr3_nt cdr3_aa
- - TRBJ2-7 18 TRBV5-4 TGTGCCAGCAGCTTGGCAGGTGGGGGACTGACGATTGGTTACGAGCAGTACTTC CASSLAGGGLTIGYEQYF
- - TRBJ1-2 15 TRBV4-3 TGCGCCAGCAAGGCCGGGCTTTCAACTAGGTATGGCTACACCTTC CASKAGLSTRYGYTF
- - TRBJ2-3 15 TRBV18 TGTGCCAGCGGGCGGGACTCCAGGTTCCCCGATACGCAGTATTTT CASGRDSRFPDTQYF
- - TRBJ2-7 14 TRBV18 TGTGCCAGCTCACCGGTCCGGGACACCTACGAGCAGTACTTC CASSPVRDTYEQYF
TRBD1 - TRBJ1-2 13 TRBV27 TGTGCCAGCAGTTTCGACAGGGAAGGTAGCTACACCTTC CASSFDREGSYTF
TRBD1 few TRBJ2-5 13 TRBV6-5 TGTGCCAGCAGTTCGACAGGGAAAGAGACCCAGTACTTC CASSSTGKETQYF
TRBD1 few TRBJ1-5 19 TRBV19 TGTGCCAGTAGTATACTATTAAACAACAGGGGAGTGGGCAATCAGCCCCAGCATTTT CASSILLNNRGVGNQPQHF
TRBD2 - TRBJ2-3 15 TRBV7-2 TGTGCCAGCAGCTCCCAGGGACTAGCGACAGATACGCAGTATTTT CASSSQGLATDTQYF
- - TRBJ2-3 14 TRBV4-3 TGCGCCAGCAGTCGAGGACTGAGCACAGATACGCAGTATTTT CASSRGLSTDTQYF
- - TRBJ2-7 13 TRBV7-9 TGTGCCAGCAGCTTAGGAGAGTTCCTGGAGCAGTACTTC CASSLGEFLEQYF
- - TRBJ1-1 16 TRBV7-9 TGTGCCAGCAGCTTGTGGAATGGGGGGGCCGACACTGAAGCTTTCTTT CASSLWNGGADTEAFF
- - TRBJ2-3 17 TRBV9 TGTGCCAGCAGCGCCGACGTCGGGAGCGGGAGCACAGATACGCAGTATTTT CASSADVGSGSTDTQYF
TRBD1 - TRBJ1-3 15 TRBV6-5 TGTGCCAGCAGTTACTCGAGGACAGGTGGAAACACCATATATTTT CASSYSRTGGNTIYF
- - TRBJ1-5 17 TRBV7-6 TGTGCCAGCAGCTTAGAATCAGGGGAGTATAGCAATCAGCCCCAGCATTTT CASSLESGEYSNQPQHF
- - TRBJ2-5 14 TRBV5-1 TGCGCCAGCAGCTACCAGACAGACCAAGAGACCCAGTACTTC CASSYQTDQETQYF
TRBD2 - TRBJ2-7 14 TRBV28 TGTGCCAGCAGTTTGCAGCGGGAGCTTTACGAGCAGTACTTC CASSLQRELYEQYF
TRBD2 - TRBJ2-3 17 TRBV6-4 TGTGCCAGCAGCCCCGTTAGCGGGGGGGCAGGGGCAGATACGCAGTATTTT CASSPVSGGAGADTQYF
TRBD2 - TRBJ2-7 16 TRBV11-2 TGTGCCAGCAGCTTTAGTGGCGGGGGGTACACCTACGAGCAGTACTTC CASSFSGGGYTYEQYF
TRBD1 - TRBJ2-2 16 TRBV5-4 TGTGCCAGCACGACGCAACAGGGGCTGGACGCCGGGGAGCTGTTTTTT CASTTQQGLDAGELFF
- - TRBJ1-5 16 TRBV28 TGTGCCAGCAGTGTAGCGATGGGTTCGGGCAATCAGCCCCAGCATTTT CASSVAMGSGNQPQHF
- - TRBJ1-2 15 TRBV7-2 TGTGCCAGCAGCTTAGTCGGGGGGAATAACTATGGCTACACCTTC CASSLVGGNNYGYTF
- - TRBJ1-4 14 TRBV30 TGTGCCTGGAGTCTTGGCAGGGGTAATGAAAAACTGTTTTTT CAWSLGRGNEKLFF
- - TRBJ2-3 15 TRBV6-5 TGTGCCAGCAGCCGCCGACAGTTTTACACAGATACGCAGTATTTT CASSRRQFYTDTQYF
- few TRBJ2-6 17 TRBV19 TGTGCCAGTAGTTATTCAGGCAGTTTCTCTGGGGCCAACGTCCTGACTTTC CASSYSGSFSGANVLTF
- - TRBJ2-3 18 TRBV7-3 TGTGCCAGCAGCTTAAATTCCGTCGGTGCGGGACTCACAGATACGCAGTATTTT CASSLNSVGAGLTDTQYF
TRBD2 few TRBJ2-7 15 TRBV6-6 TGTGCCAGCTGGGCTAGCGGGGATAGCTATAGCGAGCAGTACTTC CASWASGDSYSEQYF
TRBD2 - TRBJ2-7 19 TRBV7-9 TGTGCCAGCAGCATCGTGGGTAGCGGGGGCAGCTATCTATCCTACGAGCAGTACTTC CASSIVGSGGSYLSYEQYF
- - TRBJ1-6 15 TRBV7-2 TGTGCCAGCAGCCCCCGCCAGGGGAATAATTCACCCCTCCACTTT CASSPRQGNNSPLHF
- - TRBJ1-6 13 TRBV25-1 TGTGCCAGCAGTGGGAGGGGTAATTCACCCCTCCACTTT CASSGRGNSPLHF
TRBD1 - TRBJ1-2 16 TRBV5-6 TGTGCCAGCAGCTTGTACTCTGGACAGGGAGTTGATGGCTACACCTTC CASSLYSGQGVDGYTF
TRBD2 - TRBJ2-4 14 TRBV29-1 TGCAGCGTTTCAGGGACGGGGAGGGGTGACATTCAGTACTTC CSVSGTGRGDIQYF
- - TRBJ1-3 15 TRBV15 TGTGCCACCAGCAGAGACGCAGGGACTGGAAACACCATATATTTT CATSRDAGTGNTIYF
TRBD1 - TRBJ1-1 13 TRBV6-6 TGTGCCAGCAGTTACTCGCAGGGGGCTGAAGCTTTCTTT CASSYSQGAEAFF
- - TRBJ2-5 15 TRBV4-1 TGCGCCAGCAGCCAAGAGTCCAGCGGGTTTCGGACCCAGTACTTC CASSQESSGFRTQYF
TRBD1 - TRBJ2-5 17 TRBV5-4 TGTGCCAGCAGCTTGGTCCCACTTGACAGGGGGCGAGAGACCCAGTACTTC CASSLVPLDRGRETQYF
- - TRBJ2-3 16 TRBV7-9 TGTGCCAGCAGCTCCCCGCACGGGAAATCAACAGATACGCAGTATTTT CASSSPHGKSTDTQYF
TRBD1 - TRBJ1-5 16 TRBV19 TGTGCCAGTAGTACGGGGGATGACAGGGGGAATCAGCCCCAGCATTTT CASSTGDDRGNQPQHF
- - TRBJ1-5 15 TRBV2 TGTGCCAGCAGTGGCGACAGTCTACTCAATCAGCCCCAGCATTTT CASSGDSLLNQPQHF
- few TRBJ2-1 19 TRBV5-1 TGCGCCAGCAGCAAGTCCGGGGCTAGTCAGGGGCTTTCCTACAATGAGCAGTTCTTC CASSKSGASQGLSYNEQFF
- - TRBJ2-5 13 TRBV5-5 TGTGCCAGCAGCTTGGACAGGGAAGAGACCCAGTACTTC CASSLDREETQYF
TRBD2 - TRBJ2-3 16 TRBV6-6 TGTGCCAGCAGTTACCGTGGTAGCGGGAGTTCAGATACGCAGTATTTT CASSYRGSGSSDTQYF
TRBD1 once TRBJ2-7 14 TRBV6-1 TGTGCCAGCTATCCCGGGACAGGGGGCTACGAGCAGTACTTC CASYPGTGGYEQYF
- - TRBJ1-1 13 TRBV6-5 TGTGCCAGCAGTTACAGGGGCGACACTGAAGCTTTCTTT CASSYRGDTEAFF
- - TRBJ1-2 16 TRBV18 TGTGCCAGCTCACCAGGCGCCCGGGGACATCCCTATGGCTACACCTTC CASSPGARGHPYGYTF